A selection of T cell receptor beta chains follows, all from one sample in a study of blood T cell repertoires in COVID-19. The protocol was immunoSEQ multiplex PCR, while the TCRdb copy is restricted to in-frame clones and leaves out a portion. Here the sample spans over 95,000 clones, around 84% being singletons. The sample was peripheral blood. Receptors were obtained from a middle-aged woman with acute or convalescent COVID-19. Each CDR3 is given without its conserved first and last residue.

v_gene: TRBV18
j_gene: TRBJ1-5
CDR3aa: ASSSQGAPGPQH

v_gene: TRBV5-5
j_gene: TRBJ2-7
CDR3aa: ASAPLAGATYEQY

v_gene: TRBV9
j_gene: TRBJ1-2
CDR3aa: ASSVQGTYGYT

v_gene: TRBV7-2
j_gene: TRBJ1-2
CDR3aa: ASSHDRRYGYT

v_gene: TRBV7-2
j_gene: TRBJ1-5
CDR3aa: ASSLVEGGGAQH

v_gene: TRBV30
j_gene: TRBJ1-3
CDR3aa: AWSVTQGLTIY

v_gene: TRBV30
j_gene: TRBJ1-1
CDR3aa: AWSRQGMNTEAF

v_gene: TRBV5-1
j_gene: TRBJ1-2
CDR3aa: ASSSGQGYGYT

v_gene: TRBV28
j_gene: TRBJ2-7
CDR3aa: ASISGTAFYEQY

v_gene: TRBV30
j_gene: TRBJ1-1
CDR3aa: AWSVGVNTEAF

v_gene: TRBV19
j_gene: TRBJ1-1
CDR3aa: ASSISVRGNTEAF

v_gene: TRBV5-1
j_gene: TRBJ1-1
CDR3aa: ASSLTARNTEAF

v_gene: TRBV5-1
j_gene: TRBJ2-1
CDR3aa: ASSLGGALLNEQF

v_gene: TRBV2
j_gene: TRBJ1-3
CDR3aa: ASSGTGGESNTIY

v_gene: TRBV10-3
j_gene: TRBJ1-5
CDR3aa: AISGRDSNQPQH

v_gene: TRBV10-3
j_gene: TRBJ2-1
CDR3aa: AISGVGQRAYNEQF

v_gene: TRBV7-9
j_gene: TRBJ1-1
CDR3aa: ATSGGEKAF

v_gene: TRBV29-1
j_gene: TRBJ1-5
CDR3aa: SVLTGTGGYPQH

v_gene: TRBV4-2
j_gene: TRBJ1-1
CDR3aa: ASSQQGGNTEAF

v_gene: TRBV19
j_gene: TRBJ2-7
CDR3aa: ASSSGTSSYEQY

v_gene: TRBV7-2
j_gene: TRBJ1-2
CDR3aa: ASSTQAGTVYGYT

v_gene: TRBV11-2
j_gene: TRBJ2-1
CDR3aa: ASSFGSSYNEQF

v_gene: TRBV11-3
j_gene: TRBJ1-1
CDR3aa: ASSLVGGTEAF

v_gene: TRBV18
j_gene: TRBJ2-3
CDR3aa: ASSPSVRTDTQY

v_gene: TRBV6-6
j_gene: TRBJ2-3
CDR3aa: ASSRLAGGRTDTQY

v_gene: TRBV24-1
j_gene: TRBJ2-1
CDR3aa: ATSLGQGSNEQF

v_gene: TRBV7-9
j_gene: TRBJ1-5
CDR3aa: ASSTSVDQPQH

v_gene: TRBV5-1
j_gene: TRBJ2-7
CDR3aa: ASRPGTDRYYEQY

v_gene: TRBV4-2
j_gene: TRBJ2-3
CDR3aa: ASSRGTSQDTQY

v_gene: TRBV27
j_gene: TRBJ2-1
CDR3aa: ASSASIGTSGGSWGEQF

v_gene: TRBV11-2
j_gene: TRBJ2-5
CDR3aa: ASSLRTSGGETQY

v_gene: TRBV6-6
j_gene: TRBJ2-4
CDR3aa: ASSYYSTGAKNIQY

v_gene: TRBV19
j_gene: TRBJ2-4
CDR3aa: ASSFRNIQY

v_gene: TRBV4-1
j_gene: TRBJ1-6
CDR3aa: ASSQETLPNSPLH

v_gene: TRBV7-2
j_gene: TRBJ1-3
CDR3aa: ASRPGQGSNTIY

v_gene: TRBV9
j_gene: TRBJ1-6
CDR3aa: ASSVVGDSLSPLH

v_gene: TRBV3-1/TRBV3-2
j_gene: TRBJ2-3
CDR3aa: ASSPLRGSTDTQY

v_gene: TRBV18
j_gene: TRBJ1-4
CDR3aa: ASSPGQGKYEKLF

v_gene: TRBV5-8
j_gene: TRBJ1-2
CDR3aa: ASSLDWGGALGGYT

v_gene: TRBV3-1/TRBV3-2
j_gene: TRBJ2-5
CDR3aa: ASSQAGRTGAQETQY

v_gene: TRBV6-2/TRBV6-3
j_gene: TRBJ2-1
CDR3aa: ASSNPGQGVKQF

v_gene: TRBV4-3
j_gene: TRBJ1-6
CDR3aa: ASSPGLTKGSPLH

v_gene: TRBV19
j_gene: TRBJ2-2
CDR3aa: ASNSPGDSRAPSGELF

v_gene: TRBV3-1/TRBV3-2
j_gene: TRBJ1-1
CDR3aa: ASSPPTVNTEAF

v_gene: TRBV4-1
j_gene: TRBJ2-5
CDR3aa: ASSQEVGLLAGTQY

v_gene: TRBV12-5
j_gene: TRBJ1-4
CDR3aa: ASGLVLQGPNEKLF

v_gene: TRBV5-4
j_gene: TRBJ2-1
CDR3aa: ASSSLAGGYNEQF

v_gene: TRBV20-1
j_gene: TRBJ1-2
CDR3aa: SAIEGDYGYT

v_gene: TRBV7-8
j_gene: TRBJ2-1
CDR3aa: ASSLALQSGASYNEQF

v_gene: TRBV5-4
j_gene: TRBJ2-6
CDR3aa: ASSFPSGANVLT

v_gene: TRBV27
j_gene: TRBJ1-5
CDR3aa: ASSLRTGATNQPQH

v_gene: TRBV2
j_gene: TRBJ2-1
CDR3aa: ASSPPPSGDNEQF